These T cell receptor beta chains were read from a single sample in a study of blood T cell repertoires in COVID-19. Sequencing was performed with immunoSEQ multiplex PCR; in TCRdb, only in-frame clones are kept and a portion is missing. The data hold almost 250,000 clones, with more than 85% observed a single time. Sample: PBMCs or T cells enriched from blood (not recorded which). All receptors derive from a woman in her twenties or thirties who had recovered from COVID-19. The CDR3 runs from the conserved cysteine through the conserved F or W. Fields, in order: V gene, clone size, J gene, D gene, CDR3 protein, CDR3 DNA. A D gene is named only where the DNA matches it firmly. Size values are once, few and many counts, or a class for expanded clones, and some rows have none.

V gene: TRBV28; clone size: .; J gene: TRBJ1-5; D gene: .; CDR3 protein: CASSPVVGGGQPQHF; CDR3 DNA: TGTGCCAGCAGCCCTGTGGTGGGAGGGGGTCAGCCCCAGCATTTT
V gene: TRBV9; clone size: .; J gene: TRBJ2-7; D gene: TRBD1; CDR3 protein: CASSGTGQGSEQYF; CDR3 DNA: TGTGCCAGCAGCGGCACGGGACAGGGGTCCGAGCAGTACTTC
V gene: TRBV7-3; clone size: .; J gene: TRBJ2-3; D gene: TRBD2; CDR3 protein: CASSLRGGSGRAHTQYF; CDR3 DNA: TGTGCCAGCAGCTTAAGAGGGGGTAGCGGGAGGGCCCATACGCAGTATTTT
V gene: TRBV27; clone size: once; J gene: TRBJ2-1; D gene: .; CDR3 protein: CASSFRPQTGSYNEQFF; CDR3 DNA: TGTGCCAGCAGTTTCCGCCCACAAACGGGTTCCTACAATGAGCAGTTCTTC
V gene: TRBV4-3; clone size: .; J gene: TRBJ1-3; D gene: TRBD1; CDR3 protein: CASSPGDSVGNTIYF; CDR3 DNA: TGCGCCAGCAGCCCCGGGGACAGCGTAGGAAACACCATATATTTT
V gene: TRBV5-1; clone size: .; J gene: TRBJ2-3; D gene: .; CDR3 protein: CASSLGWRERGDTQYF; CDR3 DNA: TGCGCCAGCAGCTTGGGGTGGCGGGAAAGGGGTGATACGCAGTATTTT
V gene: TRBV28; clone size: .; J gene: TRBJ1-5; D gene: TRBD1; CDR3 protein: CASNPGGLGQPQHF; CDR3 DNA: TGTGCCAGCAACCCAGGGGGCCTAGGTCAGCCCCAGCATTTT
V gene: TRBV5-4; clone size: .; J gene: TRBJ2-1; D gene: TRBD2; CDR3 protein: CASSLSGSSYNEQFF; CDR3 DNA: TGTGCCAGCAGCCTTAGCGGGAGCTCCTACAATGAGCAGTTCTTC
V gene: TRBV6-5; clone size: .; J gene: TRBJ1-4; D gene: .; CDR3 protein: CASSRAREKLFF; CDR3 DNA: TGTGCCAGCAGTAGAGCTAGGGAAAAACTGTTTTTT
V gene: TRBV19; clone size: .; J gene: TRBJ2-2; D gene: .; CDR3 protein: CASRPLASVGELFF; CDR3 DNA: TGTGCCAGTAGGCCACTAGCTTCCGTCGGGGAGCTGTTTTTT
V gene: TRBV30; clone size: few; J gene: TRBJ1-6; D gene: .; CDR3 protein: CAYRFENSPLHF; CDR3 DNA: TGTGCCTACAGGTTTGAAAATTCACCCCTCCACTTT
V gene: TRBV7-3; clone size: .; J gene: TRBJ2-7; D gene: TRBD2; CDR3 protein: CASSLIRTSGRINEQYF; CDR3 DNA: TGTGCCAGCAGCTTAATTCGGACTAGCGGGAGGATCAACGAGCAGTACTTC
V gene: TRBV7-2; clone size: .; J gene: TRBJ1-5; D gene: TRBD1; CDR3 protein: CASSLVGTGHQPQHF; CDR3 DNA: TGTGCCAGCAGCTTAGTAGGGACAGGGCACCAGCCCCAGCATTTT